This is a list of T cell receptor beta chains from one sample in a study of PD-L1 blockade in urothelial cancer. The data were produced by immunoSEQ multiplex PCR, yet TCRdb's version contains in-frame clones alone and is incomplete. The table lists tens of thousands of clones, about 88% of them singletons. Sample: PBMCs, taken around atezolizumab (anti-PD-L1) treatment. The receptor source for this set is a man in his 60s with urothelial cancer. Each CDR3 is given without its conserved first and last residue. Where a row states a size, it is once, few, many or the class of an expanded clone; other rows omit it.

V | size | CDR3
TRBV18 | NA | ASSPSVGGKTEAF
TRBV9 | NA | ASALAGDSFDTQY
TRBV6-1 | NA | ASSDSYNEQF
TRBV30 | few | ALAGQGLGDYGYT
TRBV5-4 | NA | ASSLAGTVMNTEAF
TRBV11-3 | NA | ASSLGLRDTGELF
TRBV10-3 | NA | AISVDRGDTGELF
TRBV5-1 | NA | ATRQGGQETQY
TRBV2 | once | ASTLQGMNTEAF
TRBV9 | NA | ASSVEGQFSYEQY
TRBV6-5 | NA | ASTEPGHGNQPQH
TRBV29-1 | NA | SVEVGQTYEQY
TRBV28 | NA | ASSLKGGGNTIY
TRBV27 | NA | ASRQGNQPQH
TRBV5-1 | NA | ASSLAQETYGYT
TRBV30 | few | AWSSGTRGSYEQY
TRBV4-1 | NA | ASSPGQGVTNEKLF
TRBV5-4 | few | ASSYGGNTEAF
TRBV5-6 | NA | ASSLTRAGYT
TRBV4-1 | once | ASSLHGGSPNTGELF
TRBV5-1 | NA | ASSLSSSSQAGAGNTIY
TRBV18 | NA | ASSPGSRGNTIY
TRBV7-9 | NA | ASSLLTGSYNSPLH
TRBV5-4 | NA | ASSLVGGGTYEQY
TRBV15 | NA | ATSTPGFGTQY
TRBV4-2 | NA | ASSQDADSGANVLT
TRBV6-5 | NA | ASSQTRTGAEQY
TRBV4-1 | NA | ASSQRTTASGGMTDTQY
TRBV19 | NA | ASSDWRQYSNQPQH
TRBV21-1 | NA | ASGGLAGVGSGEQF
TRBV28 | NA | ASSGRRSGAGNTIY
TRBV7-2 | NA | ASSQQGYLLF
TRBV5-4 | few | ASSFSGSADTQY
TRBV7-2 | NA | ASSFGTQGITGELF
TRBV7-8 | NA | ASSLAFGSGANVLT
TRBV29-1 | NA | SVLVANEKLF
TRBV5-6 | NA | ASSQGGDPPPYEQY
TRBV10-2 | NA | ASSTGIYNEQF
TRBV30 | NA | AGDRTHEQY
TRBV5-4 | NA | ASSEGLAGRNTGELF
TRBV5-6 | NA | ASSLVGRDTYGYT
TRBV27 | NA | ASSLTGDPGNTIY
TRBV7-9 | NA | ASSLGGSYNEQF
TRBV11-1 | once | ASSLGLERGTDTQY
TRBV4-1 | NA | ASSQLPGQPNEKLF
TRBV27 | NA | ASSFPGTGEQF
TRBV7-9 | NA | ASSLGANTEAF
TRBV11-2 | once | ASSLVGGMSSYEQY
TRBV7-9 | once | ASSYRGSGNTIY
TRBV5-4 | few | ASSLPSGMGNEQF
TRBV5-1 | NA | ASSPEDRPNEKLF
TRBV9 | few | ASSVETGGEQY
TRBV5-1 | NA | ASSLEGATPGAYGYT
TRBV7-7 | NA | ASSPDPTGGGNTIY
TRBV19 | NA | ASSQDRVNTEAF
TRBV19 | NA | ASSLSGFGTEAF
TRBV4-2 | NA | ASSLVPGGQDGYT
TRBV2 | once | ASSEDRVAYGYT
TRBV4-1 | NA | ASSQAGGRGYNEQF
TRBV4-1 | NA | ASSQDGGGAYEQY